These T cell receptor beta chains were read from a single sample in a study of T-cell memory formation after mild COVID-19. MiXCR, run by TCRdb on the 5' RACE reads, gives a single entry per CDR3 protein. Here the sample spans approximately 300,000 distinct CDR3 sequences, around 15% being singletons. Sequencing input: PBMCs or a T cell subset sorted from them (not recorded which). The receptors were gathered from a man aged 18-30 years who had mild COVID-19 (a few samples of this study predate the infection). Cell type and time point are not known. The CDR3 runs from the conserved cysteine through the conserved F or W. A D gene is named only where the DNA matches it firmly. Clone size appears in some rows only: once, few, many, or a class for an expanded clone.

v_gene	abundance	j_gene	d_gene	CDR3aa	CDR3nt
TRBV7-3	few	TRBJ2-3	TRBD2	CASSTGLASDTQYF	TGTGCCAGCAGTACCGGACTAGCTTCAGATACGCAGTATTTT
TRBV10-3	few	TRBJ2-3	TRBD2	CAITMTSGGPNDTQYF	TGTGCCATCACCATGACTAGCGGAGGACCTAATGATACGCAGTATTTT
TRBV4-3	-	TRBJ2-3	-	CASSQDSVRVSADTQYF	TGCGCCAGCAGCCAAGATTCGGTTCGGGTCAGCGCAGATACGCAGTATTTT
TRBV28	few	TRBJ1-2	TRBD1	CASRSLRQGIGHGYTF	TGTGCCAGCAGGTCACTCCGACAGGGTATAGGACATGGCTACACCTTC
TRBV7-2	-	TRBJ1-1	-	CASSLDGRWNTEAFF	TGTGCCAGCAGCTTAGATGGGCGTTGGAACACTGAAGCTTTCTTT
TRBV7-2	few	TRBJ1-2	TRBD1	CASSLFGTGHGYTF	TGTGCCAGCAGCTTATTTGGGACAGGGCACGGCTACACCTTC
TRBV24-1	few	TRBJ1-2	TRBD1	CATSDTGVGYTF	TGTGCCACCAGTGATACAGGGGTCGGCTACACCTTC
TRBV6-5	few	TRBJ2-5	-	CASSPFSTWETQYF	TGTGCCAGCAGTCCTTTTTCAACTTGGGAGACCCAGTACTTC
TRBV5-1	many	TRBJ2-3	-	CASTPRSPEADTQYF	TGCGCCAGCACCCCCCGATCCCCGGAGGCAGATACGCAGTATTTT
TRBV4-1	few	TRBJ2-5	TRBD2	CASSQVAGGQETQYF	TGCGCCAGCAGCCAGGTAGCGGGGGGTCAAGAGACCCAGTACTTC
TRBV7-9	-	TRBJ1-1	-	CASSPHNSGNTEAFF	TGTGCCAGCAGCCCTCATAATAGCGGGAACACTGAAGCTTTCTTT
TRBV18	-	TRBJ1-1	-	CASSLNFRGMNTEAFF	TGTGCCAGCTCCCTTAATTTCCGGGGCATGAACACTGAAGCTTTCTTT
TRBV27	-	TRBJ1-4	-	CASSSWQVEKLFF	TGTGCCAGCAGTTCTTGGCAGGTCGAAAAACTGTTTTTT
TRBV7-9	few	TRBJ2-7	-	CASSLSFYEQYF	TGTGCCAGCAGCTTATCTTTCTACGAGCAGTACTTC
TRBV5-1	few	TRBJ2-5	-	CASSSLTGQETQYF	TGCGCCAGCAGCTCACTGACAGGCCAAGAGACCCAGTACTTC
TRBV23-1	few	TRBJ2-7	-	CASLRGPGASYEQYF	TGCGCCAGCCTCCGCGGACCAGGGGCGTCCTACGAGCAGTACTTC
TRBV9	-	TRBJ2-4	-	CASSATTLGNIQYF	TGTGCCAGCAGCGCCACAACCCTCGGGAACATTCAGTACTTC
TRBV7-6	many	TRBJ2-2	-	CASSSGPNTGELFF	TGTGCCAGCAGCTCAGGACCAAACACCGGGGAGCTGTTTTTT
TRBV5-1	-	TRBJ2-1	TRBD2	CASSARPGLAGASYNEQFF	TGCGCCAGCAGCGCTAGACCGGGACTAGCGGGGGCATCCTACAATGAGCAGTTCTTC
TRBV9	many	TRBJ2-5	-	CASSVDGSQETQYF	TGTGCCAGCAGCGTAGACGGATCCCAAGAGACCCAGTACTTC
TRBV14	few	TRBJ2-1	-	CASSLDTSYNEQFF	TGTGCCAGCAGCCTCGACACCTCCTACAATGAGCAGTTCTTC
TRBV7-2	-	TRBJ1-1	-	CASSPQPLGAAFF	TGTGCCAGCAGCCCGCAGCCGCTCGGAGCGGCTTTCTTT
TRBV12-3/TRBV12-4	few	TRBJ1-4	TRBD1	CASRTGTGNNEKLFF	TGTGCCAGCAGAACCGGGACAGGGAATAATGAAAAACTGTTTTTT
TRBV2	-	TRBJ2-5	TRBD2	CASMGGLGIQETQYF	TGTGCCAGCATGGGGGGACTAGGGATCCAAGAGACCCAGTACTTC
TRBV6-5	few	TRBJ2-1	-	CASSRDISFNEQFF	TGTGCCAGTTCACGGGACATCTCCTTTAATGAGCAGTTCTTC
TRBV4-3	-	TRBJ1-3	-	CASSQGDSLADTIYF	TGCGCCAGCAGCCAGGGCGACAGTCTAGCTGACACCATATATTTT
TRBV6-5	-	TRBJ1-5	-	CASSYSMGGSQPQHF	TGTGCCAGCAGTTACTCGATGGGGGGCAGTCAGCCCCAGCATTTT
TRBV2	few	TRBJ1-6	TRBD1	CASSDSQGGHGSPLHF	TGTGCCAGCAGTGACTCCCAGGGGGGGCATGGATCACCCCTCCACTTT
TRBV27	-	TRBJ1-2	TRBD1	CASSRNRGDYGYTF	TGTGCCAGCAGTAGGAACAGGGGTGACTATGGCTACACCTTC
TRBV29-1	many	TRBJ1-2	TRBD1	CSVDTGGSDYGYTF	TGCAGCGTCGACACAGGGGGCTCGGACTATGGCTACACCTTC
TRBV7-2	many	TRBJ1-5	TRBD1	CASSDRVLGGGQPQHF	TGTGCCAGCAGTGACAGGGTATTGGGTGGCGGTCAGCCCCAGCATTTT
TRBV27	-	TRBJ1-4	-	CASSFPASEKLFF	TGTGCCAGCAGTTTTCCGGCGAGTGAAAAACTGTTTTTT
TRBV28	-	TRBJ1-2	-	CASSWGAFNLNYGYTF	TGTGCCAGCAGTTGGGGGGCGTTTAATTTAAACTATGGCTACACCTTC
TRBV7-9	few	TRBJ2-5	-	CASIWDETQYF	TGTGCCAGCATTTGGGATGAGACCCAGTACTTC
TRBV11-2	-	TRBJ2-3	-	CASSYVDTQYF	TGTGCCAGCAGCTACGTTGATACGCAGTATTTT
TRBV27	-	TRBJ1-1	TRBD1	CASSSQGATGTEAFF	TGTGCCAGCAGTTCCCAGGGGGCTACGGGCACTGAAGCTTTCTTT
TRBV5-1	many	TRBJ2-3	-	CASRPGATTDTQYF	TGCGCCAGCAGGCCGGGGGCAACCACAGATACGCAGTATTTT
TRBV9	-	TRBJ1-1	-	CASSGFSKGSEAFF	TGTGCCAGCAGCGGATTCTCCAAAGGGAGTGAAGCTTTCTTT
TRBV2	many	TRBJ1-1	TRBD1	CASSDRTGLNTEAFF	TGTGCCAGCAGTGACCGGACAGGGCTGAACACTGAAGCTTTCTTT
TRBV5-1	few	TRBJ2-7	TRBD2	CASSLVAGVSYEQYF	TGCGCCAGCAGCTTGGTCGCGGGGGTCTCCTACGAGCAGTACTTC
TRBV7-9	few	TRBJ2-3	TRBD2	CASSFPTGGPTDTQYF	TGTGCCAGCAGCTTCCCGACGGGGGGGCCGACAGATACGCAGTATTTT
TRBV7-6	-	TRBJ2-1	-	CASSLGLNPTEQFF	TGTGCCAGCAGCTTAGGACTGAATCCGACGGAGCAGTTCTTC
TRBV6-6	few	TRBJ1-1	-	CASDRTESQAFF	TGTGCCAGTGATCGTACAGAATCCCAAGCTTTCTTT
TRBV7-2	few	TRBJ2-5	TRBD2	CASSWRLAGAKETQYF	TGTGCCAGCAGCTGGCGACTAGCGGGGGCTAAAGAGACCCAGTACTTC
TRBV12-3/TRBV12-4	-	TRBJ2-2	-	CASSLGKGTGELFF	TGTGCCAGCAGTTTAGGGAAGGGGACCGGGGAGCTGTTTTTT
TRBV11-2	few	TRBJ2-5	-	CASSSPEGETQYF	TGTGCCAGCAGCTCACCAGAGGGAGAGACCCAGTACTTC
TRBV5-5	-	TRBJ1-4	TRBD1	CASNRAGTGTNEKLFF	TGTGCCAGCAACCGGGCCGGGACAGGAACTAATGAAAAACTGTTTTTT